This T cell receptor beta chain appears in the sequencing data of a study of blood T cell repertoires in COVID-19. About the research overall: Both acute and convalescent COVID-19 samples were obtained from the United States, Italy and Spain. Sample material is recorded as cDNA or gDNA derived from T cells, B-cell-depleted T cells, or PBMCs.

In the original analysis: The authors estimated nucleated cell counts from reference gene primer amplification. Data came from immunoSEQ multiplex PCR; TCRdb stores just in-frame clones and leaves some out. D and trimming come from the DNA, and the V and J calls and clone size come from that table. The sample holds roughly 120,000 clones, 85% to 90% seen once. Trimming took 3 bases from V and 1 from J, leaving 11 bases between them. Germline V gives CDR1 KGHDR, CDR2 SFDVKD. CDR3 length: 15 amino acids. The chain joins TRBV24-1 to TRBJ2-5; tentative D call: TRBD1 (6 bases). This clonotype was sampled from a man in his 70s who had recovered from COVID-19. What was sequenced was peripheral blood. CDR3 DNA: TGTGCCACCAGTGATGAAAACAGGGTCCAAGAGACCCAGTACTTC. It encodes CATSDENRVQETQYF.